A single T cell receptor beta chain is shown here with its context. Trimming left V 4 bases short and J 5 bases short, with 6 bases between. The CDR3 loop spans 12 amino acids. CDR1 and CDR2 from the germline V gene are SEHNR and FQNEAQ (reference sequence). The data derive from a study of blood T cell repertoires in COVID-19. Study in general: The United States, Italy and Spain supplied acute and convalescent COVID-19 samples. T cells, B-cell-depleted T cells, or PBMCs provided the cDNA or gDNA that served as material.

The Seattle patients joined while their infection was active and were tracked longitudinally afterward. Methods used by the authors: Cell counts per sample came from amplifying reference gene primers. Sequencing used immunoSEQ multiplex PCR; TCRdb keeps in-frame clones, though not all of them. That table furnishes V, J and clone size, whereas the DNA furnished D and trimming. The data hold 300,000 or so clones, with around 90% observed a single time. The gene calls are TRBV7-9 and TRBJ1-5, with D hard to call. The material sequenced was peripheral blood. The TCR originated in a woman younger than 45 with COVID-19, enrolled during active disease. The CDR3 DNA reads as TGTGCCAGCAGCTCTCTAGATCAGCCCCAGCATTTT. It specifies CASSSLDQPQHF.